This T cell receptor beta chain stems from a study of OX40 agonist ivuxolimab in advanced cancers. About the research overall: The drug used for patients, ivuxolimab, was an agonistic anti-OX40 (CD134) antibody.

Regarding the study as a whole: What antigens the expanded peripheral T cells recognized was never established.

Here immunoSEQ multiplex PCR was the method, and the copy in TCRdb shows in-frame clones only, minus some. The repertoire holds over 100,000 clones, with over 75% as singletons. CDR1 is KGHSH, CDR2 LQKENI, per germline. This CDR3 contains 14 residues. With 0 bases removed from V and 7 bases from J, the gap between germline ends came to 13 bases. This clone has a handful of counts. Its antigen remains unidentified. This chain connects TRBV18 to TRBJ2-7, with D possibly being TRBD2 (6 bases). The TCR comes from an adult with an advanced solid tumor such as melanoma, head and neck, liver or kidney cancer. The input for sequencing was CD4+ or CD8+ T cells sorted from blood, taken in a trial of the OX40 agonist ivuxolimab. CDR3 nucleotides: TGTGCCAGCTCACCACCGAGAGCCGGGGGAGAGCAGTACTTC. Translating it yields CASSPPRAGGEQYF. Supplemented by reference TRBV18 and TRBJ2-7, the full variable domain reads NAGVMQNPRHLVRRRGQEARLRCSPMKGHSHVYWYRQLPEEGLKFMVYLQKENIIDESGMPKERFSAEFPKEGPSILRIQQVVRGDSAAYFCASSPPRAGGEQYFGPGTRLTVT.